The 17 T cell receptor beta chains given below trace back to one sample, sequenced in a study of T cell repertoires in cytomegalovirus infection. TCRdb re-called the reads with MiXCR, one entry per CDR3 protein. Of hundreds of thousands of distinct CDR3 sequences listed, under 40% are singletons. The specimen sequenced was PBMCs. These receptors were taken from a human donor in good health (CMV status not recorded). Some clones in this sample may be carry-over from other donors' samples.

Concerning this clonotype: A much larger clone is a single base away; this may be a read error. The chain joins TRBV7-2 to TRBJ1-6, with D uncertain. The CDR3 extends over 15 amino acids. Germline CDR1 SGHTA, CDR2 FQGNSA. CDR3 in amino acids: CASIFRPDGVSPRHF. The DNA of the CDR3 is TGTGCCAGCATTTTCCGACCCGACGGGGTCTCACCCCGCCACTTT.

This clonotype was seen more than once but under ten times. This chain connects TRBV7-2 to TRBJ2-1, with D possibly being TRBD1 (5 bases). The germline V and J ends were trimmed by 3 bases and 2 bases, with 17 bases remaining between them. The CDR3 is 17 amino acids. Germline V gene data show CDR1 as SGHTA and CDR2 as FQGNSA. The CDR3 loop reads CASSFYTTAVAYNEQFF. The CDR3 DNA reads TGTGCCAGCAGCTTCTATACGACAGCCGTGGCCTACAATGAGCAGTTCTTC.

This clonotype was detected ten times or more. This rearrangement joins TRBV6-5 to TRBJ2-7; TRBD2 aligns across 8 bases. The CDR3 is 14 amino acids. The V and J ends lost 0 bases and 4 bases, in that order; junction bases with no gene match: 2. CDR1 and CDR2 (germline): MNHEY, SVGAGI. The CDR3 loop is CASSYSRGEYEQYF. CDR3 DNA: TGTGCCAGCAGTTACTCGCGGGGGGAGTACGAGCAGTACTTC.

Comment on this clonotype: Its ends do not fully match the called genes, so a read error is possible. The V call is TRBV11-3, the J call TRBJ2-1, with a possible D match to TRBD2 (5 bases). The CDR3 loop spans 13 amino acids. CDR1 SGHNT and CDR2 YENEEA come from the germline V gene. CDR3: CDSSLYEGTEQFF. The CDR3 DNA sequence: TGTGACAGCAGCTTATACGAGGGAACTGAGCAGTTCTTC.

On this clonotype: A much larger clone is a single base away; this may be a read error. The V call is TRBV7-2, the J call TRBJ2-7; 11 nucleotides align to TRBD1. The germline gives CDR1 SGHTA, CDR2 FQGNSA. CDR3 length: 13 residues. The CDR3, as DNA: TGTGACAGCAGCCAAGGGACAGGGGGTAGGCAGTACTTC. It encodes CDSSQGTGGRQYF.

The rearrangement joins TRBV6-1 to TRBJ1-2; possibly TRBD1 for D (5 bases). Germline V CDR1 and CDR2: MNHNS, SASEGT. The CDR3 consists of 15 residues. V lost 7 bases, J lost 4 bases, and 19 bases lay in between. The CDR3 DNA reads TGTGCCAGCACCCCCAAGTCAGGGCTTGCCTATGGCTACACCTTC. This codes for CASTPKSGLAYGYTF.

J is TRBJ2-5 and V is TRBV2; 9 bases align to TRBD2. The CDR3 contains 17 residues. V shed 6 bases and J 9 bases; nucleotides not matched to a gene: 20. Germline CDR1 SNHLY, CDR2 FYNNEI. DNA of the CDR3: TGTGCCAGCAGCCGACCCACTAGCGGGCCAAACCGCGGGGCCCAGTACTTC. It yields the protein CASSRPTSGPNRGAQYF.

Worth noting for this clonotype: This sequence may be a read error, since a much larger clone differs from it by one base. This chain links TRBV7-8 with TRBJ2-7; TRBD2 aligns across 9 bases. In germline, CDR1 is SGHVS, CDR2 FQNEAQ. The CDR3 is made up of 17 amino acids. Trimming cost V 5 bases and J 3 bases; bases outside gene matches: 14. CDR3 nucleotides: TGTGCCAGCAGCGTAAGACTAGCGGTGGAACGGTTCTACGAGCAGTACTTC. Its protein product is CASSVRLAVERFYEQYF.

This chain links TRBV6-1 with TRBJ1-4, with D possibly matching TRBD1 (5 bases). The CDR3 runs 13 residues. V lost 3 bases and J lost 10, with 12 bases in between. CDR1 and CDR2 (germline): MNHNS, SASEGT. CDR3 in DNA: TGTGCCAGCAGTGAGTCAAGGGGCGGAAAACTGTTTTTT. It encodes CASSESRGGKLFF.

The gene calls are TRBV25-1 and TRBJ1-2; TRBD1 agrees at 7 bases. The CDR3 is 14 residues long. V was pared by 8 bases and J by 5 bases, with 11 bases of the junction left unmatched. Looked up from germline, CDR1 is MGHDK and CDR2 is SYGVNS. Here the CDR3 reads CASRSSGTDYGYTF. The CDR3 DNA reads as TGTGCCAGCCGTTCGTCGGGGACAGATTATGGCTACACCTTC.

This clonotype was seen repeatedly, ten times or more. The chain recombines TRBV7-2 with TRBJ2-7; D remains ambiguous. Trimming took off 5 bases at V and 4 bases at J, with 15 bases between the two ends. This CDR3 spans 14 amino acids. From germline, CDR1 is SGHTA and CDR2 FQGNSA. The CDR3 protein is CASSPRPGPYEQYF. The CDR3 nucleotides are TGTGCCAGCAGCCCCCGCCCGGGTCCTTACGAGCAGTACTTC.

The table lists this clonotype with a few counts. The J gene is TRBJ2-6, the V gene TRBV28, with D possibly TRBD2 on 7 matching bases. The CDR3 runs 16 residues. Trimming removed 5 bases from V and 4 bases from J, with 15 bases in between. Germline V gives CDR1 MDHEN, CDR2 SYDVKM. CDR3 sequence (DNA): TGTGCCAGCAGTCCATCCGGGGGGCGAGGGGCCAACGTCCTGACTTTC. Its translation: CASSPSGGRGANVLTF.

This clonotype was detected a few times. V is TRBV27 and J is TRBJ2-3; 7 bases fit TRBD2. From germline, CDR1 is MNHEY and CDR2 SMNVEV (reference sequence). The CDR3 has 16 residues. The junction had 11 bases not matched to a gene; V was cut back by 6 bases and J by 2 bases. The CDR3 DNA reads TGTGCCAGCAGCTATAGGAGCGGGGCCATCACAGATACGCAGTATTTT. It yields the protein CASSYRSGAITDTQYF.

This clonotype came up many times. The chain carries TRBV7-2 and TRBJ1-4; D unclear. This CDR3 is built from 14 residues. Between the trimmed V and J ends, which lost 1 base and 9 bases, there was a span of 12 bases. CDR1 and CDR2 (germline): SGHTA, FQGNSA. This chain's CDR3 is CASSLDSPLKKLFF. The CDR3 DNA follows: TGTGCCAGCAGCTTAGACAGCCCGCTAAAAAAACTGTTTTTT.

In its sample, this clonotype was seen many times. The V and J genes are TRBV7-8 and TRBJ2-1; D may be TRBD2 (6 bases). From germline, CDR1 is SGHVS and CDR2 FQNEAQ. The CDR3 consists of 16 residues. Trimming took 5 bases from V and 0 from J, leaving 14 bases between them. CDR3 loop: CASSEGGVSSYNEQFF. The CDR3 nucleotides are TGTGCCAGCAGCGAAGGAGGGGTGAGCTCCTACAATGAGCAGTTCTTC.

This clonotype was detected ten times or more. The chain carries TRBV7-2 and TRBJ1-2; D may be TRBD1 (5 bases). Germline V CDR1 and CDR2: SGHTA, FQGNSA. With 4 bases removed from V and 5 bases from J, the gap between germline ends came to 17 bases. The CDR3 sequence is 15 residues long. This CDR3 reads CASSSQGGGPYGYTF. The CDR3 DNA sequence: TGTGCCAGCAGCTCGCAGGGAGGTGGGCCGTATGGCTACACCTTC. Based on the CDR3 plus reference TRBV7-2 and TRBJ1-2, the full variable domain is GAGVSQSPSNKVTEKGKDVELRCDPISGHTALYWYRQSLGQGLEFLIYFQGNSAPDKSGLPSDRFSAERTGGSVSTLTIQRTQQEDSAVYLCASSSQGGGPYGYTFGSGTRLTVV.

This clonotype was counted at least ten times. The rearrangement uses TRBV5-6 and TRBJ2-7, with D possibly being TRBD2 (7 bases). This CDR3 has 16 amino acids. V lost 4 bases, J lost 3 bases, and 20 bases lay in between. The V gene's germline CDR1 is SGHDT and CDR2 YYEEEE. The CDR3 nucleotides read TGTGCCAGCAGCCCCCTGGTTTCGGGGGGCCTCTACGAGCAGTACTTC. Encoded protein: CASSPLVSGGLYEQYF.